Below, 30 T cell receptor beta chains from the same sample are listed, as sequenced in a study of metastatic and nonmetastatic thyroid tumors. MiXCR was used by TCRdb to re-call the PCR reads. This table has 3,500 to 5,000 clones, around 38% appearing once. Among the patients, none had received any treatment before thyroid surgery. Input material: tumor tissue. The source of these receptors is a male donor with papillary thyroid cancer or a benign thyroid nodule (not recorded which). Some clones in this sample may be carry-over from other donors' samples.

This clone was counted between two and nine times. The rearrangement joins TRBV6-1 to TRBJ2-1, with 9 nucleotides matching TRBD2. CDR1 MNHNS and CDR2 SASEGT come from the germline V gene. Losses at the gene ends were 6 bases for V and 5 bases for J; bases not matched to a gene: 5. The CDR3 totals 14 residues. The CDR3 protein is CASRAGTSNNEQFF. The CDR3 nucleotides are TGTGCCAGCAGGGCCGGGACTAGCAACAATGAGCAGTTCTTC.

This clone was counted only a few times. The V gene is TRBV6-1, the J gene TRBJ2-5; D is unresolved. The germline V gene has CDR1 MNHNS and CDR2 SASEGT. Between the trimmed V and J ends, which lost 9 bases and 5 bases, there was a span of 7 bases. CDR3 length: 10 amino acids. The CDR3 loop reads CASRRETQYF. Written as DNA, the CDR3 is TGTGCCAGTCGCCGGGAGACCCAGTACTTC.

V is TRBV28 and J is TRBJ2-7; 8 nucleotides line up with TRBD1. Trimming at V came to 4 bases and at J to 6 bases, leaving 17 bases not matched to a gene. CDR1 and CDR2 from the germline V gene are MDHEN and SYDVKM. The CDR3 extends over 17 amino acids. The CDR3 coding sequence is TGTGCCAGCAGTTCTCCCCAGGGGGCAGGGGGGCTCTCCGAGCAGTACTTC. Residues: CASSSPQGAGGLSEQYF.

The chain carries TRBV10-1 and TRBJ2-3; 8 bases align to TRBD2. Germline CDR1 WNHNN, CDR2 SYGVQD (reference sequence). The CDR3 has 14 amino acids. The trim removed 3 bases at V and 5 bases at J, leaving 4 bases unmatched. CDR3 in DNA: TGCGCCAGCAGTGATGGGACTAGTGGAGATACGCAGTATTTT. The encoded protein is CASSDGTSGDTQYF.

This chain uses TRBV19 with TRBJ1-1; D call uncertain. CDR3 length: 13 residues. The ends were cut back, 7 bases at V and 1 base at J, with 10 bases in the middle. Per the germline V gene, CDR1 is LNHDA and CDR2 is SQIVND (reference sequence). DNA of the CDR3: TGTGCCAGTATATCCCCGAGGAACACTGAAGCTTTCTTT. Its translation: CASISPRNTEAFF.

The chain combines TRBV27 with TRBJ2-3, with D uncertain. Germline values: CDR1 MNHEY, CDR2 SMNVEV (reference sequence). Trimming stripped 7 bases from V and 1 base from J, with 15 bases between. The CDR3 covers 15 residues. The chain's CDR3 is CASMAGLDRTDTQYF. DNA for the CDR3: TGTGCCAGCATGGCTGGGCTGGACCGCACAGATACGCAGTATTTT.

The rearrangement joins TRBV2 to TRBJ2-1; 10 bases line up with TRBD2. V lost 5 bases, J lost 2 bases, and 6 bases stayed unmatched. Germline V lookup: CDR1 SNHLY, CDR2 FYNNEI. The CDR3 covers 16 residues. The CDR3 here is CASSSTSGSPYNEQFF. The CDR3 region has the DNA TGTGCCAGCAGTTCGACTAGCGGGTCCCCCTACAATGAGCAGTTCTTC. Full variable domain (remainder filled in from reference TRBV2 and TRBJ2-1): EPEVTQTPSHQVTQMGQEVILRCVPISNHLYFYWYRQILGQKVEFLVSFYNNEISEKSEIFDDQFSVERPDGSNFTLKIRSTKLEDSAMYFCASSSTSGSPYNEQFFGPGTRLTVL.

Only a few counts were recorded for this clone. The gene calls are TRBV12-3 or TRBV12-4 and TRBJ1-1; 8 bases agree with TRBD1. This CDR3 region has 14 residues. V lost 6 bases and J lost 4; bases outside the gene matches: 7. CDR3: CASSRQGTATEAFF. Here the CDR3 DNA reads TGTGCCAGCAGCCGACAGGGGACTGCCACTGAAGCTTTCTTT.

This clone is labeled as large. The chain combines TRBV28 with TRBJ1-5; D call uncertain. Germline loops: CDR1 MDHEN, CDR2 SYDVKM. The CDR3 is 15 residues long. V lost 7 bases to trimming and J lost 0 bases, with 13 bases between them. CDR3 coding DNA: TGTGCCAGCACTCATCGAGGAGTTAGCAATCAGCCCCAGCATTTT. Protein: CASTHRGVSNQPQHF. Full variable domain (outside the CDR3, taken from reference TRBV28 and TRBJ1-5): DVKVTQSSRYLVKRTGEKVFLECVQDMDHENMFWYRQDPGLGLRLIYFSYDVKMKEKGDIPEGYSVSREKKERFSLILESASTNQTSMYLCASTHRGVSNQPQHFGDGTRLSIL.

This clone was seen a handful of times. The chain has TRBV6-5 and TRBJ1-2; maybe TRBD1 (5 bases). V dropped 0 bases and J dropped 2 bases, with 10 bases sitting between them. The CDR3 has 15 residues. Germline assignment: CDR1 MNHEY and CDR2 SVGAGI. The CDR3 DNA reads TGTGCCAGCAGTTACTCCGTCGGGGACAACTATGGCTACACCTTC. Translating gives CASSYSVGDNYGYTF.

This clone rates as large (0.1 to 1%). The V and J genes are TRBV11-2 and TRBJ2-2; D is possibly TRBD1 or TRBD2 (6 bases each). The germline V gene encodes CDR1 SGHAT and CDR2 FQNNGV. V dropped 3 bases and J dropped 4 bases, with 12 bases sitting between them. The CDR3 consists of 15 residues. DNA for the CDR3: TGTGCCAGCAGCTTGGTCGGGGGCGGCACCGGGGAGCTGTTTTTT. It encodes CASSLVGGGTGELFF. Drawing the rest from reference TRBV11-2 and TRBJ2-2, the complete variable domain is EAGVAQSPRYKIIEKRQSVAFWCNPISGHATLYWYQQILGQGPKLLIQFQNNGVVDDSQLPKDRFSAERLKGVDSTLKIQPAKLEDSAVYLCASSLVGGGTGELFFGEGSRLTVL.

V and J are TRBV20-1 and TRBJ2-3, with D perhaps given as TRBD1 or TRBD2 (6 bases each). The CDR3 runs 15 residues. Germline loops: CDR1 DFQATT, CDR2 SNEGSKA (reference sequence). V shed 5 bases and J shed 3 bases, with 18 bases lying between them. The CDR3 nucleotides read TGCAGTGCTCTCAGGGGCGGAGGGAATACAGATACGCAGTATTTT. Its protein is CSALRGGGNTDTQYF.

The rearrangement links TRBV6-1 to TRBJ2-6; tentative D call: TRBD1 (5 bases). Trimming cost V 6 bases and J 0 bases, with 9 bases left between them. This CDR3 spans 15 amino acids. Germline CDR1 and CDR2: MNHNS and SASEGT. CDR3 protein: CASRDTSSGANVLTF. The CDR3 DNA follows: TGTGCCAGCAGGGACACCAGCTCTGGGGCCAACGTCCTGACTTTC.

The chain couples TRBV28 to TRBJ2-6; perhaps TRBD1 as D (7 bases). The V and J ends lost 3 bases and 2 bases respectively, with 17 bases between them. CDR3 size: 18 residues. From germline, CDR1 is MDHEN and CDR2 SYDVKM. CDR3 in DNA: TGTGCCAGCAGTTTCCCCCAGGGGGGAAGGGCTGGGGCCAACGTCCTGACTTTC. Protein: CASSFPQGGRAGANVLTF. The entire variable domain, with the rest obtained from reference TRBV28 and TRBJ2-6, is as follows: DVKVTQSSRYLVKRTGEKVFLECVQDMDHENMFWYRQDPGLGLRLIYFSYDVKMKEKGDIPEGYSVSREKKERFSLILESASTNQTSMYLCASSFPQGGRAGANVLTFGAGSRLTVL.

This chain joins TRBV6-1 and TRBJ2-7, with D maybe TRBD1 (6 bases). Between the trimmed V and J ends, which lost 6 bases and 4 bases, there was a span of 19 bases. The length of the CDR3 is 15 residues. Germline CDR1 MNHNS, CDR2 SASEGT. CDR3 nucleotide sequence: TGTGCCAGCAGACCGAGACTGGGGGCAGGGTACGAGCAGTACTTC. Translation: CASRPRLGAGYEQYF.

The CDR3 coding sequence is TGCGCCAGCAGCCCGGATGGGCAGATGAACACTGAAGCTTTCTTT. Its protein is CASSPDGQMNTEAFF. The rearrangement uses TRBV5-1 and TRBJ1-1, with D unresolved. Trimming pared 4 bases from V and 0 bases from J, leaving 13 bases between. The CDR3 contains 15 residues. Germline-derived CDR1 and CDR2 are SGHRS and YFSETQ.

This rearrangement joins TRBV20-1 to TRBJ2-5; TRBD1 matches at 9 bases. Trimming took 8 bases from V and 6 from J; bases not matched to a gene: 16. The CDR3 has 15 amino acids. Germline-derived CDR1 and CDR2 are DFQATT and SNEGSKA (reference sequence). For the CDR3, the DNA is TGCAGTACCACCCCCGACCCGGGACAGGGAAAGACCCAGTACTTC. It encodes CSTTPDPGQGKTQYF.

The chain carries TRBV20-1 and TRBJ2-5; perhaps TRBD2 as D (6 bases). The J call is in doubt because the DNA end fits TRBJ2-1 better. Germline-derived CDR1 and CDR2 are DFQATT and SNEGSKA (reference sequence). CDR3 size: 13 residues. The CDR3 spells CSATGLGWGEQFF. The DNA of the CDR3 is TGCAGTGCTACGGGACTCGGGTGGGGTGAGCAGTTCTTC.

V usage is TRBV2 and J usage is TRBJ2-2; possibly TRBD2 for D (5 bases). In germline, CDR1 is SNHLY, CDR2 FYNNEI. The CDR3 consists of 14 residues. Trimming took off 9 bases at V and 3 bases at J, with 14 bases between the two ends. This CDR3 is CARRGHEDTGELFF. Here the CDR3 DNA reads TGTGCCAGGAGAGGGCACGAGGACACCGGGGAGCTGTTTTTT.

This clone was seen a handful of times. The chain employs TRBV6-1 and TRBJ2-6; TRBD1 aligns across 7 bases. V trimming: 6 bases; J trimming: 1 base; junction bases outside the gene matches: 6. This CDR3 has 16 amino acids. Germline-derived CDR1 and CDR2 are MNHNS and SASEGT. The CDR3 bases are TGTGCCAGCAGACCCGGGACAGATTCTGGGGCCAACGTCCTGACTTTC. Translation: CASRPGTDSGANVLTF.

This clone was counted only a few times. This chain's CDR3 is CASSDPVEEQYF. The DNA for the CDR3 is TGTGCCAGCAGCGACCCCGTGGAAGAGCAGTACTTC. The chain carries TRBV2 and TRBJ2-7; D uncertain. Germline lookup yields CDR1 SNHLY and CDR2 FYNNEI. The CDR3 loop spans 12 amino acids. Deletions cut 6 bases from V and 7 bases from J, with 13 bases between. The full variable domain, in which reference TRBV2 and TRBJ2-7 provide the parts outside the CDR3, is EPEVTQTPSHQVTQMGQEVILRCVPISNHLYFYWYRQILGQKVEFLVSFYNNEISEKSEIFDDQFSVERPDGSNFTLKIRSTKLEDSAMYFCASSDPVEEQYFGPGTRLTVT.

This chain links TRBV6-2 or TRBV6-3 with TRBJ2-2; D is ambiguous. The CDR3 length is 14 residues. The V end lost 8 bases, the J end lost 1 base, and 11 bases lay between the germline ends. Looked up from germline, CDR1 is MNHEY and CDR2 is SVGEGT. CDR3 DNA sequence: TGTGCCAGCCTGGGTCACCGGAACACCGGGGAGCTGTTTTTT. Translation gives CASLGHRNTGELFF.

In this sample, this clone is large. V is TRBV14 and J is TRBJ2-6; D is uncertain. The CDR3 totals 17 residues. V lost 5 bases to trimming and J lost 0 bases, with 14 bases between them. Germline V CDR1 and CDR2: SGHDN, FVKESK. The CDR3 DNA reads TGTGCCAGCAGCTCCCGGACCCTCAGCTCTGGGGCCAACGTCCTGACTTTC. This encodes CASSSRTLSSGANVLTF.

In its sample, this clone was seen many times. The chain is built from TRBV6-2 or TRBV6-3 and TRBJ1-6; 8 positions match TRBD1. Germline CDR1 MNHEY, CDR2 SVGEGT. This CDR3 has 15 residues. Trimming removed 4 bases from V and 10 bases from J; junction bases left unmatched: 9. The CDR3, as DNA: TGTGCCAGCAGTTCCTCGGACAGGGAGAGCTCACCCCTCCACTTT. It yields the protein CASSSSDRESSPLHF.

The gene calls are TRBV10-1 and TRBJ2-3, with 7 bases matching TRBD2. The CDR3 covers 17 residues. V dropped 4 bases and J dropped 0; count of bases not matched to a gene: 10. The germline V gene encodes CDR1 WNHNN and CDR2 SYGVQD (reference sequence). The CDR3 reads CASSGAAGVHSTDTQYF. The CDR3 bases are TGCGCCAGCAGTGGGGCCGCGGGGGTGCATAGCACAGATACGCAGTATTTT.

This clone was counted only a few times. V usage is TRBV12-3 or TRBV12-4 and J usage is TRBJ2-7; D is unresolved. Deletions cut 8 bases from V and 0 bases from J, with 11 bases between. The CDR3 sequence is 13 residues long. The CDR3 coding sequence is TGTGCCAGCGGATATGGGAACTCCTACGAGCAGTACTTC. Translation gives CASGYGNSYEQYF.

This clone was seen a few times. The J gene is TRBJ1-2, the V gene TRBV5-1; 8 bases agree with TRBD1. Germline V lookup: CDR1 SGHRS, CDR2 YFSETQ. CDR3 size: 15 residues. V shed 4 bases, J shed 6 bases, and the junction held 11 bases outside the gene matches. The CDR3 here is CASSAGQGYVNGYTF. The CDR3 coding sequence is TGCGCCAGCAGCGCCGGACAGGGTTACGTAAATGGCTACACCTTC.

The rearrangement links TRBV24-1 to TRBJ2-6, with 7 bases aligning to TRBD1. CDR1 KGHDR and CDR2 SFDVKD come from the germline V gene. The CDR3 is made up of 18 amino acids. Trimming cost V 4 bases and J 3 bases; bases outside gene matches: 11. In DNA, the CDR3 is TGTGCCACCAGTGACCACGGGACAGACGGTATTGGGGCCAACGTCCTGACTTTC. It codes for CATSDHGTDGIGANVLTF.

The chain combines TRBV4-2 with TRBJ2-6; D gene ambiguous. CDR1 LGHNA and CDR2 YNFKEQ come from the germline V gene. The CDR3 spans 18 residues. V was clipped by 0 bases and J by 0 bases, with 12 bases between them. CDR3 loop: CASSQELLWNSGANVLTF. The DNA for the CDR3 is TGTGCCAGCAGCCAAGAACTCCTGTGGAACTCTGGGGCCAACGTCCTGACTTTC.

This clone was recorded a few times. The chain employs TRBV12-3 or TRBV12-4 and TRBJ2-5; 10 nucleotides line up with TRBD2. The V and J ends lost 7 bases and 5 bases, in that order; junction bases with no gene match: 10. The CDR3 is 15 amino acids. The CDR3 loop reads CASTLGLAGVETQYF. CDR3 nucleotides: TGTGCCAGCACCCTGGGGCTAGCGGGAGTGGAGACCCAGTACTTC.